These 6 T cell receptor beta chains share one sample of origin, sequenced in a study of CD4+ T cells in melanoma (dated by TCRdb to between 2021 and 2024). Libraries were prepared through the immunoSEQ multiplex PCR assay. TCRdb mirrors the immuneACCESS table, restricted to in-frame sequences. Some clones are absent from its copies; in checked studies, under half trace to an unresolved V gene, and the reason for the others is unknown. The sample table lists around 100,000 clones, 80% to 95% of them with a count of one. In total, the top ten clones hold about 3.5% of the sample. The sequenced sample was peripheral blood. The receptors here all came from a human donor with melanoma.

This sequence joins TRBV28 and TRBJ2-3, with 8 bases fitting TRBD1. V was pared by 3 bases and J by 6 bases, with 5 bases of the junction left unmatched. CDR1 MDHEN and CDR2 SYDVKM come from the germline V gene. The CDR3 runs 14 residues. CDR3 nucleotides: TGTGCCAGCAGTTTGGGACAGGCATTCGATACGCAGTATTTT. This encodes CASSLGQAFDTQYF.

This rearrangement joins TRBV5-1 to TRBJ2-7; 9 bases line up with TRBD1. The CDR3 spans 16 residues. With V trimmed by 3 bases and J by 7 bases, 14 bases remained unmatched. Germline V gives CDR1 SGHRS, CDR2 YFSETQ. CDR3 sequence reads: CASSWSGTGLSGEQYF. CDR3 DNA: TGCGCCAGCAGCTGGTCCGGGACAGGGTTATCGGGTGAGCAGTACTTC.

The chain links TRBV5-1 to TRBJ2-5, with TRBD1 matching 8 bases. The germline V gene has CDR1 SGHRS and CDR2 YFSETQ. J gave up 4 bases and V 4 bases, and 3 bases lay outside the gene matches. CDR3 size: 13 residues. The CDR3 reads CASSTDRGETQYF. DNA for the CDR3: TGCGCCAGCAGCACCGACAGGGGAGAGACCCAGTACTTC.

This clone has more than one count but fewer than ten. The CDR3 loop is CASSTQGDQPQHF. CDR3 sequence (DNA): TGTGCCAGTAGTACACAGGGGGATCAGCCCCAGCATTTT. The gene calls are TRBV19 and TRBJ1-5; TRBD1 agrees at 8 bases. V lost 4 bases and J lost 5; bases outside the gene matches: 1. The CDR3 has 13 residues. Germline V gene sequence: CDR1 LNHDA, CDR2 SQIVND (reference sequence).

V usage is TRBV5-6 and J usage is TRBJ1-2; possible D gene TRBD1, 6 bases. CDR1 and CDR2 (germline): SGHDT, YYEEEE. Trimming shortened V by 4 bases and J by 4 bases, and 11 bases separated the two germline ends. The CDR3 runs to 13 residues. Here the CDR3 DNA reads TGTGCCAGCAGCCCAGGGGCCGGCTATGGCTACACCTTC. Translated: CASSPGAGYGYTF.

The rearrangement uses TRBV6-1 and TRBJ1-2; D perhaps matches TRBD1 (5 bases). The ends were cut back, 1 base at V and 4 bases at J, with 10 bases in the middle. CDR1 and CDR2 from the germline V gene are MNHNS and SASEGT. The CDR3 is 14 amino acids. CDR3 bases: TGTGCCAGCAGTGAAGGGGGGGGGAGCTATGGCTACACCTTC. Protein sequence: CASSEGGGSYGYTF.